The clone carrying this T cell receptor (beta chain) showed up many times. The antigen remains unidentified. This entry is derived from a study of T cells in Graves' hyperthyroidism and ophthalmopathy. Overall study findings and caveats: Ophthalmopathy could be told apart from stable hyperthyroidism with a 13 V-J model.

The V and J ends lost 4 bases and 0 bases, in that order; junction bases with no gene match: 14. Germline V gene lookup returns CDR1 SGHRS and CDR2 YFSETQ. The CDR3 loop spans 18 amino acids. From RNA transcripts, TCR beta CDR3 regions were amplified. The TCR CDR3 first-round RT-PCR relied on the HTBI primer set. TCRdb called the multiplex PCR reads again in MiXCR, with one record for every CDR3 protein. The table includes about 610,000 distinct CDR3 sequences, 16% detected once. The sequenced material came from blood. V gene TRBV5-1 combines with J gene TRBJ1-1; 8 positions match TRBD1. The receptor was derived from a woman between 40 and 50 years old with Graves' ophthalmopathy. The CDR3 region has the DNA TGCGCCAGCAGCATCTTTCCGGGACAGGAGATCATGAACACTGAAGCTTTCTTT. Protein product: CASSIFPGQEIMNTEAFF.